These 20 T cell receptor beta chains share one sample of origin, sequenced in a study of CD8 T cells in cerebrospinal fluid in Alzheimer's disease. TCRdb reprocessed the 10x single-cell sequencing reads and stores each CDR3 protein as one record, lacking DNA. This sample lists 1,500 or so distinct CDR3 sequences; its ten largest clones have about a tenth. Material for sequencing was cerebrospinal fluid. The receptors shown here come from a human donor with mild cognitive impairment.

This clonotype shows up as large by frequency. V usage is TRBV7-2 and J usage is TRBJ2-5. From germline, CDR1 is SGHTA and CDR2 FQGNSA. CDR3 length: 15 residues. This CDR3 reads CASSPDTRPTETQYF. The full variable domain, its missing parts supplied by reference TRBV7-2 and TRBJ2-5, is GAGVSQSPSNKVTEKGKDVELRCDPISGHTALYWYRQSLGQGLEFLIYFQGNSAPDKSGLPSDRFSAERTGGSVSTLTIQRTQQEDSAVYLCASSPDTRPTETQYFGPGTRLLVL.

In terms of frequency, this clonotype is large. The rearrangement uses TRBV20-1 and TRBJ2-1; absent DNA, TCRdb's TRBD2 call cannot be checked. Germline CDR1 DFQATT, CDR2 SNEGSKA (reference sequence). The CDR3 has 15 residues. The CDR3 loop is CSAWEGRAKGNEQFF.

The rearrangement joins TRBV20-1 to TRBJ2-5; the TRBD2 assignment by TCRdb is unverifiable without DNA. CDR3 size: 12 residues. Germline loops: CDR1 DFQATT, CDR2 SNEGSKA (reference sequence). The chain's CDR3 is CSANNQIGTSVF.

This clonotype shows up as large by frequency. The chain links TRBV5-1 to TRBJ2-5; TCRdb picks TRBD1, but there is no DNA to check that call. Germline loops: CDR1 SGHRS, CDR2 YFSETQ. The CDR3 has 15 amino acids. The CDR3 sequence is CASSTGTVGRGTQYF. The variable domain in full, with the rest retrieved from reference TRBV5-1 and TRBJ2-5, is KAGVTQTPRYLIKTRGQQVTLSCSPISGHRSVSWYQQTPGQGLQFLFEYFSETQRNKGNFPGRFSGRQFSNSRSEMNVSTLELGDSALYLCASSTGTVGRGTQYFGPGTRLLVL.

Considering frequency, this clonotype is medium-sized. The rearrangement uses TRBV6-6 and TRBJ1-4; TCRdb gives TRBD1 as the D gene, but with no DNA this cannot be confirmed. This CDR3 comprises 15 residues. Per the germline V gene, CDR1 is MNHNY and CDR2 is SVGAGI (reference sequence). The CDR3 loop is CASNPGQGGGEKLFF.

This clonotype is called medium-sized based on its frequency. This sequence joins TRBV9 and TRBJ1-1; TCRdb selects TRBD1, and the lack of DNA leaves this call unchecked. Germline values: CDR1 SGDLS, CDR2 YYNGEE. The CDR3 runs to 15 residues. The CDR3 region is CASSVRQVMNTEAFF.

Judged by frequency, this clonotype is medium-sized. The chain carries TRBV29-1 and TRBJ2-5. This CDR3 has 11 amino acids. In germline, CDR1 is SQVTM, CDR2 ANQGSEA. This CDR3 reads CSARLGETQYF.

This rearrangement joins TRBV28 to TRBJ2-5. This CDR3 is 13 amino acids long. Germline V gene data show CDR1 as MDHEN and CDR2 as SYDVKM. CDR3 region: CASSLPHQETQYF.

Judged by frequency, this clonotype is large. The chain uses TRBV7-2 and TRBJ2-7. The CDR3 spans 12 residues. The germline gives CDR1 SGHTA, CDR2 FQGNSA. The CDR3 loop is CASSLGTQTQYF.

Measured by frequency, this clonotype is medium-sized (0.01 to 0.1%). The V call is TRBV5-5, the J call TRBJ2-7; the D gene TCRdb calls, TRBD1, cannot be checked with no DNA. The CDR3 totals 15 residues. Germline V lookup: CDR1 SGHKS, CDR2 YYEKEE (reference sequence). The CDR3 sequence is CASTRTGSPGNEQYF.

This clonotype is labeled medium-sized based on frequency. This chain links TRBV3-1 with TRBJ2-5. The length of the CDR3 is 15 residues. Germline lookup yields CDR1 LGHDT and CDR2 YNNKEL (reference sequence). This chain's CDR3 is CASSQDLGRRETQYF.

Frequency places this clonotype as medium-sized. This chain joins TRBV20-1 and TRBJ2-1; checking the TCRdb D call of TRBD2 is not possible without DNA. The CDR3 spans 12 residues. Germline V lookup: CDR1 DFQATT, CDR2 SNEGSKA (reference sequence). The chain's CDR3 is CSAPTRNNEQFF.

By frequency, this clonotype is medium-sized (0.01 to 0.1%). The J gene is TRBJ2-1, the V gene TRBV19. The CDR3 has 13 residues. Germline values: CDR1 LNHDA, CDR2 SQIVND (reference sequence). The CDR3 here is CASSIRPYNEQFF.

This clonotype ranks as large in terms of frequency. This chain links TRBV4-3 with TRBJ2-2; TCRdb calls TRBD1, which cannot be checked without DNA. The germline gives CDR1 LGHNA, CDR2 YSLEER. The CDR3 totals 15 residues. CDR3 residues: CASSQSTGRTGELFF.

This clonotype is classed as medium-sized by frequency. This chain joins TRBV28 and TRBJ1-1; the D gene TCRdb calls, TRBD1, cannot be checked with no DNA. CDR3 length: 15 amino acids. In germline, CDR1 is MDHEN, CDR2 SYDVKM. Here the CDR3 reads CASSLGGRQNTEAFF.

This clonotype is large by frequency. The CDR3 protein is CASSPVRGGYTF. The J gene is TRBJ1-2, the V gene TRBV7-2. The germline CDR1 and CDR2 sequences are SGHTA and FQGNSA. This CDR3 contains 12 residues.

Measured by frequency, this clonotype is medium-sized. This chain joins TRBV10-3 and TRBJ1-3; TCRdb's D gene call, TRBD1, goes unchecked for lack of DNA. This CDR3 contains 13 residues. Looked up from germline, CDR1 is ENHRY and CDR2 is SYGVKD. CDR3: CAISETQGDTIYF.

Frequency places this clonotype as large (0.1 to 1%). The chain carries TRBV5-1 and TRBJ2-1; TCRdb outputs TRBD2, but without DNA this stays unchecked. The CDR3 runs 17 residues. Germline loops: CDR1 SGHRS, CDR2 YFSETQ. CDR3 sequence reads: CASSLASGGISYNEQFF. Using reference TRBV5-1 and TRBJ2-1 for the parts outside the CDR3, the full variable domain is KAGVTQTPRYLIKTRGQQVTLSCSPISGHRSVSWYQQTPGQGLQFLFEYFSETQRNKGNFPGRFSGRQFSNSRSEMNVSTLELGDSALYLCASSLASGGISYNEQFFGPGTRLTVL.

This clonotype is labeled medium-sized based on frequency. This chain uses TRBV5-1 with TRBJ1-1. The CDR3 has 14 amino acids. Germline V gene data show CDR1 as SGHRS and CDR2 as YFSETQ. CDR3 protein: CASSGGVVNTEAFF. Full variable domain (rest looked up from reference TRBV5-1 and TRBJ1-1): KAGVTQTPRYLIKTRGQQVTLSCSPISGHRSVSWYQQTPGQGLQFLFEYFSETQRNKGNFPGRFSGRQFSNSRSEMNVSTLELGDSALYLCASSGGVVNTEAFFGQGTRLTVV.

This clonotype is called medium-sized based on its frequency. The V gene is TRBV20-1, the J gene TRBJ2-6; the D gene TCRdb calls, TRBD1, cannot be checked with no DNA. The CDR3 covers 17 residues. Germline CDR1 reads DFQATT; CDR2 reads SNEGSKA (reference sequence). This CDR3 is CSARDVQGDSGANVLTF.